This T cell receptor (beta chain) was recorded in a study of T cell responses to AZD1222 COVID-19 vaccine. General observations from the study: Repertoire collection took place solely once the T cell response had peaked.

Using immunoSEQ multiplex PCR, the repertoire was profiled, and TCRdb retains in-frame clones only, with some absent. The sample shows approximately 110,000 clones, around 94% of them seen only once. For this clone: Its antigen is currently unknown.

Trimming at V came to 5 bases and at J to 7 bases, leaving 7 bases not matched to a gene. From germline, CDR1 is MDHEN and CDR2 SYDVKM. The CDR3 contains 14 residues. This TCR came from an adult in good health. The specimen comprised peripheral blood, sampled on day 0 of AZD1222 vaccination. This chain uses TRBV28 with TRBJ2-3; 9 bases fit TRBD2. CDR3 loop: CASSRSGRWNTQYF. Here the CDR3 DNA reads TGTGCCAGCAGTCGTAGCGGGAGATGGAATACGCAGTATTTT.